The entry below gives a single T cell receptor (beta chain) sequence along with its context. What it binds is unknown. This sample is part of a study of CD8+ T cells in alopecia areata. General study results and limits: Lesional scalp, notably in alopecia totalis/universalis, had clonality above that of normal scalp.

Treatment described: oral pan-JAK inhibitor, 5-10 mg twice daily. Investigators isolated RNA and reverse transcribed it into cDNA to act as the sequencing template. Sequenced by immunoSEQ multiplex PCR; TCRdb stores in-frame clones only, minus some. The sample lists 200,000 or so clones, roughly 50% occurring once. Germline V lookup: CDR1 SGHRS, CDR2 YFSETQ. This CDR3 comprises 13 residues. V was clipped by 4 bases and J by 3 bases, with 11 bases between them. The sample in question was CD4+ T cells sorted from blood, obtained at week 24, from a patient treated with tofacitinib. This receptor was taken from a human donor with alopecia areata. This chain uses TRBV5-1 with TRBJ2-7, with unresolved D. As DNA, the CDR3 is TGCGCCAGCAGCCCAGACCGACTCTACGAGCAGTACTTC. Protein product: CASSPDRLYEQYF.